This section outlines one TCR beta chain sequence together with its context. These data originate in a study of control samples from healthy donors and cancer patients. The method was immunoSEQ multiplex PCR; TCRdb's version includes in-frame clones alone and lacks a portion of them. The sample has about 170,000 clones, roughly nine tenths seen once. V trimming: 7 bases; J trimming: 7 bases; junction bases outside the gene matches: 9. Germline V gene sequence: CDR1 LNHDA, CDR2 SQIVND (reference sequence). This CDR3 region has 17 residues. This receptor was taken from a woman aged 30 to 39 in good health. The chain employs TRBV19 and TRBJ2-6, with 14 bases aligning to TRBD2. Sequences were obtained from blood. The CDR3 DNA is TGTGCCAGTATCTCCGGGACTAGCGGGAGTAGAGCCAACGTCCTGACTTTC. Encoded protein: CASISGTSGSRANVLTF.